A selection of T cell receptor beta chains follows, all from one sample in a study of blood T cell repertoires in COVID-19. Using immunoSEQ multiplex PCR, the repertoire was profiled, and TCRdb retains in-frame clones only, with some absent. The sample has approximately 50,000 clones; 75% to 80% are singletons. What was sequenced was peripheral blood. The receptors stem from a man aged 50 or older with active or convalescent COVID-19. Both conserved end residues are part of each CDR3. Each record gives: J gene, D gene, clone size, V gene, CDR3 DNA, CDR3 protein. D genes are given only for firm matches. Clone size is given for some rows only: seen once, a few or many times, or a class if the clone is expanded.

j_call: TRBJ2-5; d_call: TRBD1; clone_size: .; v_call: TRBV5-1; cdr3_nt: TGCGCCAGCAGCCCCAGGACAGGGGCTAGGGAGACCCAGTACTTC; cdr3_aa: CASSPRTGARETQYF
j_call: TRBJ2-2; d_call: TRBD2; clone_size: .; v_call: TRBV6-5; cdr3_nt: TGTGCCAGCAGGACTAGCGAGAACACCGGGGAGCTGTTTTTT; cdr3_aa: CASRTSENTGELFF
j_call: TRBJ2-3; d_call: TRBD2; clone_size: .; v_call: TRBV25-1; cdr3_nt: TGTGCCAGCAGTGAATACGGGAGCGGGAACACAGATACGCAGTATTTT; cdr3_aa: CASSEYGSGNTDTQYF
j_call: TRBJ2-5; d_call: TRBD1; clone_size: .; v_call: TRBV5-4; cdr3_nt: TGTGCCAGCAGCATAACAGGGGCCCAAGAGACCCAGTACTTC; cdr3_aa: CASSITGAQETQYF
j_call: TRBJ1-1; d_call: .; clone_size: .; v_call: TRBV6-6; cdr3_nt: TGTGCCAGCACCGACAGCGAGCTCGAAGAAGCTTTCTTT; cdr3_aa: CASTDSELEEAFF
j_call: TRBJ1-2; d_call: .; clone_size: .; v_call: TRBV7-2; cdr3_nt: TGTGCCAGCAGCTTTTCTCCGAATGAGGGCACTTATGGCTACACCTTC; cdr3_aa: CASSFSPNEGTYGYTF
j_call: TRBJ1-5; d_call: .; clone_size: .; v_call: TRBV4-2; cdr3_nt: TGTGCCAGCAGCGATGGGCGGGGAAATCAGCCCCAGCATTTT; cdr3_aa: CASSDGRGNQPQHF
j_call: TRBJ1-1; d_call: .; clone_size: .; v_call: TRBV6-5; cdr3_nt: TGTGCCAGCACCGTCAGGGTGGGCGCGGACACTGAAGCTTTCTTT; cdr3_aa: CASTVRVGADTEAFF
j_call: TRBJ1-5; d_call: TRBD1; clone_size: .; v_call: TRBV2; cdr3_nt: TGTGCCAGCAGTGAACAGGGGGTGAATCAGCCCCAGCATTTT; cdr3_aa: CASSEQGVNQPQHF
j_call: TRBJ1-1; d_call: .; clone_size: once; v_call: TRBV7-2; cdr3_nt: TGTGCCAGCAGCCCCAGTGTTAACACTGAAGCTTTCTTT; cdr3_aa: CASSPSVNTEAFF
j_call: TRBJ2-2; d_call: .; clone_size: .; v_call: TRBV7-9; cdr3_nt: TGTGCCAGCAGCGCCCGGGGGGAGCTGTTTTTT; cdr3_aa: CASSARGELFF
j_call: TRBJ1-6; d_call: TRBD1; clone_size: .; v_call: TRBV4-1; cdr3_nt: TGCGCCAGTGGGACAGGGCCTAATTCACCCCTCCACTTT; cdr3_aa: CASGTGPNSPLHF
j_call: TRBJ1-1; d_call: .; clone_size: .; v_call: TRBV2; cdr3_nt: TGTGCCAGCAGTGAAGCGCGGGGACCGTACACTGAAGCTTTCTTT; cdr3_aa: CASSEARGPYTEAFF
j_call: TRBJ2-5; d_call: .; clone_size: .; v_call: TRBV11-3; cdr3_nt: TGTGCCAGCAGCCTTTACAGGGAGGAGACCCAGTACTTC; cdr3_aa: CASSLYREETQYF
j_call: TRBJ2-7; d_call: TRBD2; clone_size: once; v_call: TRBV19; cdr3_nt: TGTGCCAGTAGTATTGGTGGGGGGGACGAGCAGTACTTC; cdr3_aa: CASSIGGGDEQYF
j_call: TRBJ2-5; d_call: TRBD2; clone_size: few; v_call: TRBV11-3; cdr3_nt: TGTGCCAGCAGCTTCCCCCCCCGGACTAGGGAAGAGACCCAGTACTTC; cdr3_aa: CASSFPPRTREETQYF
j_call: TRBJ2-7; d_call: TRBD2; clone_size: .; v_call: TRBV5-4; cdr3_nt: TGTGCCAGCAGCTCCACCGAGACCCGGGGGGCCTACGAGCAGTACTTC; cdr3_aa: CASSSTETRGAYEQYF
j_call: TRBJ2-3; d_call: .; clone_size: .; v_call: TRBV28; cdr3_nt: TGTGCCAGCAGTCCCGGGATCTTCACAGATACGCAGTATTTT; cdr3_aa: CASSPGIFTDTQYF
j_call: TRBJ1-2; d_call: .; clone_size: .; v_call: TRBV5-6; cdr3_nt: TGTGCCAGCAGCTTGGGCGGAAACTATGGCTACACCTTC; cdr3_aa: CASSLGGNYGYTF
j_call: TRBJ1-5; d_call: .; clone_size: once; v_call: TRBV5-6; cdr3_nt: TGTGCCAGCAGCGTCGGGACACCTCCTAATCAGCCCCAGCATTTT; cdr3_aa: CASSVGTPPNQPQHF
j_call: TRBJ2-3; d_call: TRBD2; clone_size: .; v_call: TRBV4-1; cdr3_nt: TGCGCCAGCAGCCAAGAAGGCCTAGCGGGAGTCGTAGATACGCAGTATTTT; cdr3_aa: CASSQEGLAGVVDTQYF
j_call: TRBJ2-1; d_call: TRBD2; clone_size: .; v_call: TRBV24-1; cdr3_nt: TGTGCCACCAGTGATTTATCCTTAGCGGGAGGTTTTTTTTACAATGAGCAGTTCTTC; cdr3_aa: CATSDLSLAGGFFYNEQFF
j_call: TRBJ2-6; d_call: .; clone_size: .; v_call: TRBV7-7; cdr3_nt: TGTGCTAGCAGCCCGTCTGGGGCCAACGTCCTGACTTTC; cdr3_aa: CASSPSGANVLTF
j_call: TRBJ2-2; d_call: TRBD1; clone_size: .; v_call: TRBV5-1; cdr3_nt: TGCGCCAGCAGCTCAAGTGGACAGGGGAACACCGGGGAGCTGTTTTTT; cdr3_aa: CASSSSGQGNTGELFF
j_call: TRBJ1-5; d_call: .; clone_size: .; v_call: TRBV19; cdr3_nt: TGTGCCAGTAGAGGGGTATTCGGCAATCAGCCCCAGCATTTT; cdr3_aa: CASRGVFGNQPQHF
j_call: TRBJ1-6; d_call: .; clone_size: few; v_call: TRBV2; cdr3_nt: TGTGCCAGCAGATATCAGGGGATGAATTCACCCCTCCACTTT; cdr3_aa: CASRYQGMNSPLHF
j_call: TRBJ2-1; d_call: .; clone_size: once; v_call: TRBV29-1; cdr3_nt: TGCAGCGTTGCCCCCACGGGGAGCCACAATGAGCAGTTCTTC; cdr3_aa: CSVAPTGSHNEQFF
j_call: TRBJ2-2; d_call: TRBD2; clone_size: many; v_call: TRBV28; cdr3_nt: TGTGCCAGCACCCTAGCGGGAGGCGGCACCGGGGAGCTGTTTTTT; cdr3_aa: CASTLAGGGTGELFF
j_call: TRBJ1-5; d_call: TRBD1; clone_size: few; v_call: TRBV10-3; cdr3_nt: TGTGCCATCAGTGAAGGGACAGGGGGAGGGTTACAGCCCCAGCATTTT; cdr3_aa: CAISEGTGGGLQPQHF
j_call: TRBJ1-3; d_call: TRBD1; clone_size: few; v_call: TRBV13; cdr3_nt: TGTGCCAGCAGCTTAAAACAGGGGGCTGGAAACACCATATATTTT; cdr3_aa: CASSLKQGAGNTIYF
j_call: TRBJ1-4; d_call: TRBD1; clone_size: .; v_call: TRBV19; cdr3_nt: TGTGCCAGTAGTACGGGACAGGGAGCAACTAATGAAAAACTGTTTTTT; cdr3_aa: CASSTGQGATNEKLFF
j_call: TRBJ2-3; d_call: TRBD2; clone_size: .; v_call: TRBV30; cdr3_nt: TGTGCCTGGAGTGTAGCGGGAGCAGATACGCAGTATTTT; cdr3_aa: CAWSVAGADTQYF
j_call: TRBJ2-3; d_call: TRBD2; clone_size: .; v_call: TRBV20-1; cdr3_nt: TGCAGTGCTAGTGGGGCGGGGGACCGGATCACAGATACGCAGTATTTT; cdr3_aa: CSASGAGDRITDTQYF
j_call: TRBJ2-7; d_call: .; clone_size: .; v_call: TRBV11-2; cdr3_nt: TGTGCCAGCAGCTTAGTCGGGAGAAGCTCCTACGAGCAGTACTTC; cdr3_aa: CASSLVGRSSYEQYF
j_call: TRBJ2-5; d_call: TRBD2; clone_size: few; v_call: TRBV7-2; cdr3_nt: TGTGCCAGCAACGAGGGGCGGGGGGGGCAAGAGACCCAGTACTTC; cdr3_aa: CASNEGRGGQETQYF
j_call: TRBJ2-7; d_call: .; clone_size: .; v_call: TRBV9; cdr3_nt: TGTGCCAGCAGCGGCACGGATTCGGGGTACGAGCAGTACTTC; cdr3_aa: CASSGTDSGYEQYF
j_call: TRBJ1-4; d_call: .; clone_size: .; v_call: TRBV30; cdr3_nt: TGTGCCTGGAGGCAGGGGAATGAAAAACTGTTTTTT; cdr3_aa: CAWRQGNEKLFF
j_call: TRBJ1-5; d_call: .; clone_size: .; v_call: TRBV5-6; cdr3_nt: TGTGCCAGCAGCTTAAGCTCTAGCAATCAGCCCCAGCATTTT; cdr3_aa: CASSLSSSNQPQHF
j_call: TRBJ1-2; d_call: TRBD1; clone_size: .; v_call: TRBV18; cdr3_nt: TGTGCCAGCTCACCAGGACAGGGGTCCACCTTC; cdr3_aa: CASSPGQGSTF
j_call: TRBJ1-5; d_call: TRBD1; clone_size: .; v_call: TRBV30; cdr3_nt: TGTGCCTGGAATGCGGACAGGGTTGATCAGCCCCAGCATTTT; cdr3_aa: CAWNADRVDQPQHF
j_call: TRBJ1-2; d_call: .; clone_size: .; v_call: TRBV5-1; cdr3_nt: TGCGCCAGCAGCTTGCTCGACATAGGGAGTGGCTACACCTTC; cdr3_aa: CASSLLDIGSGYTF
j_call: TRBJ2-7; d_call: .; clone_size: .; v_call: TRBV6-7; cdr3_nt: TGTGCCAGCAGTTCAGGGGGGCCATCCCCGGGGCCCTACGAGCAGTACTTC; cdr3_aa: CASSSGGPSPGPYEQYF
j_call: TRBJ2-7; d_call: .; clone_size: .; v_call: TRBV5-6; cdr3_nt: TGTGCCAGCAGCGGAACCTTTCTAGGCGAGCAGTACTTC; cdr3_aa: CASSGTFLGEQYF
j_call: TRBJ1-6; d_call: .; clone_size: once; v_call: TRBV27; cdr3_nt: TGTGCCAGCAGCGTCGCCCAGTATAATTCACCCCTCCACTTT; cdr3_aa: CASSVAQYNSPLHF
j_call: TRBJ2-7; d_call: .; clone_size: .; v_call: TRBV3-1/TRBV3-2; cdr3_nt: TGTGCCAGCAGCCAAGATTGGGGGGACGAGCAGTACTTC; cdr3_aa: CASSQDWGDEQYF